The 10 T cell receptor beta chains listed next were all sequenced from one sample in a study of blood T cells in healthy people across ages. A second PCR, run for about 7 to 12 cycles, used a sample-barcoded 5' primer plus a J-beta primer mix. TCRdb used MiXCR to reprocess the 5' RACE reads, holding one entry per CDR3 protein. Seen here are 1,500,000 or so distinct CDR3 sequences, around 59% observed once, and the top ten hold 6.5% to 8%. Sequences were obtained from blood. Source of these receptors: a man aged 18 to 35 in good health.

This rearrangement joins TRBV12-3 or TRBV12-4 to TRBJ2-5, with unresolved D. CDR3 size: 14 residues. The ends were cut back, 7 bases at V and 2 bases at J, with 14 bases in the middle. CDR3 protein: CASIPTASQETQYF. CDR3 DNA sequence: TGTGCCAGCATCCCAACGGCGAGTCAAGAGACCCAGTACTTC.

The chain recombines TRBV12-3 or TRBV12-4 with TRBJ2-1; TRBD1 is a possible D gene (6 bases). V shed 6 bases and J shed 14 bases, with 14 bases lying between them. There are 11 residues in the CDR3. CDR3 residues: CASRRDRMKFF. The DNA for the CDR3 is TGTGCCAGCAGGAGAGACAGGATGAAGTTCTTC.

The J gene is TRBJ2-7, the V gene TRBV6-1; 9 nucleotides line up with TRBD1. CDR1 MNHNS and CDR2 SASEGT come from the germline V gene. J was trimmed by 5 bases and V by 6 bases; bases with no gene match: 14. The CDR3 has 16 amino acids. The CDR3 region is CASRTGGRGGGDEQYF. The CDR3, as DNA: TGTGCCAGCAGGACAGGGGGGCGAGGCGGTGGAGACGAGCAGTACTTC.

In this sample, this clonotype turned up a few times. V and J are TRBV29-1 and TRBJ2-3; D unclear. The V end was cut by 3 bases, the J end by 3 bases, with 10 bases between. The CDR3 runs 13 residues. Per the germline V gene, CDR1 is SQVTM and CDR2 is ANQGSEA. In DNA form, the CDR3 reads TGCAGCGTTGATTCGAGCCAAACAGATACGCAGTATTTT. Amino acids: CSVDSSQTDTQYF.

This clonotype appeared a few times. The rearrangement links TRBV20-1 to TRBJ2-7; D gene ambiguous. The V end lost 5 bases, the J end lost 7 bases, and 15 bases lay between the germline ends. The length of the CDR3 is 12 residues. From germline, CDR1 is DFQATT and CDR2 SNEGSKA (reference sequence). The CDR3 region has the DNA TGCAGTGCTTTGGGCGATAGTAATGAGCAGTACTTC. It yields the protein CSALGDSNEQYF.

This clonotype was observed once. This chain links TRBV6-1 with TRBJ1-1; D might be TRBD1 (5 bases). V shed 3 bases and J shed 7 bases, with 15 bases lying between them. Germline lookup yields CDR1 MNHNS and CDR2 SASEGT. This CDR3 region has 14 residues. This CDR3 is CASSDWQGAVEAFF. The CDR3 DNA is TGTGCCAGCAGTGACTGGCAAGGGGCGGTTGAAGCTTTCTTT.

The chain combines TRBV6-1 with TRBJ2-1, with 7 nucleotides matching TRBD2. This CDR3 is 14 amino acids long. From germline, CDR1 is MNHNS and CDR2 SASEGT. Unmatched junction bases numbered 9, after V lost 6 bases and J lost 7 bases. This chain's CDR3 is CASRSGGRFNEQFF. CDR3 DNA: TGTGCCAGCAGATCCGGGGGGAGGTTTAATGAGCAGTTCTTC.

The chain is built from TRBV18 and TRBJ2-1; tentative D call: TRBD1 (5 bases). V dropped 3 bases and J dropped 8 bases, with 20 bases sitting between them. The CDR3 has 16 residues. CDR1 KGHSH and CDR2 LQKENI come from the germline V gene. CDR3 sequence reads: CASSPKGVGAFDEQFF. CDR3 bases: TGTGCCAGCTCACCCAAAGGGGTGGGTGCCTTTGATGAGCAGTTCTTC.

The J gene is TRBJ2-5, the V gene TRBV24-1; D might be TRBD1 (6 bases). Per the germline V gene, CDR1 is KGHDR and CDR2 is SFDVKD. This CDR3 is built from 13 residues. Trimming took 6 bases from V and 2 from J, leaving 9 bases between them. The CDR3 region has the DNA TGTGCCACCAGTAAACAGGGACAAGAGACCCAGTACTTC. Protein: CATSKQGQETQYF.

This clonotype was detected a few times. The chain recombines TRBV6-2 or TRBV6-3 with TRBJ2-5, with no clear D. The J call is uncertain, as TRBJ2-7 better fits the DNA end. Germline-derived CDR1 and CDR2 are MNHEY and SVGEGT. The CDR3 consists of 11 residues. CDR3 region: CASSLLREQYF. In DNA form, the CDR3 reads TGTGCCAGCAGTTTACTACGCGAGCAGTACTTC.